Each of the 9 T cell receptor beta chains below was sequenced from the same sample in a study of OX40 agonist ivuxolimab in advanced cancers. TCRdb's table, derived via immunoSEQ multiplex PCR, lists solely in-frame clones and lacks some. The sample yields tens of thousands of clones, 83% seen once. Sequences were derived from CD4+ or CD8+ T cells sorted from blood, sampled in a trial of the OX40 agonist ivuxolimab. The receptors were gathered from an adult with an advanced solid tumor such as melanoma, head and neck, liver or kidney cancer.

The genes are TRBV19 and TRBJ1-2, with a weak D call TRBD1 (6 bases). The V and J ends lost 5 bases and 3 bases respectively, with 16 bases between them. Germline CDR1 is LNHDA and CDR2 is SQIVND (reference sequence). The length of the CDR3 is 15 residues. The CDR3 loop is CASSFQGSAHYGYTF. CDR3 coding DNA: TGTGCCAGTAGTTTCCAGGGGTCCGCTCACTATGGCTACACCTTC.

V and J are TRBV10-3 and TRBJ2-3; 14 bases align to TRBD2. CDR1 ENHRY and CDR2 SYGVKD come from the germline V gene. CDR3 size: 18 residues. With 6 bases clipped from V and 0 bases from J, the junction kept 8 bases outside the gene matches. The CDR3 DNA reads TGTGCCATCAGCACCGGGACTAGCGGGGGAGCTAGCACAGATACGCAGTATTTT. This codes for CAISTGTSGGASTDTQYF.

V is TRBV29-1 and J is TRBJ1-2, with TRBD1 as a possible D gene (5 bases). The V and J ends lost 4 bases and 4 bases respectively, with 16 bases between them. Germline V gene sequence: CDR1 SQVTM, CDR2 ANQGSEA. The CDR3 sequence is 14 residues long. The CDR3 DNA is TGCAGCGTTGTATCCCCCGACAGTCGCTATGGCTACACCTTC. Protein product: CSVVSPDSRYGYTF.

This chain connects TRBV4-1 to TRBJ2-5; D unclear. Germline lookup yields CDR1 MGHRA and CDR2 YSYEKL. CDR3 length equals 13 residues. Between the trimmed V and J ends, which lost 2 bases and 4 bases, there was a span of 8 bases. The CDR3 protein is CASSQSVLETQYF. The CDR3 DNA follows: TGCGCCAGCAGCCAATCAGTTTTAGAGACCCAGTACTTC.

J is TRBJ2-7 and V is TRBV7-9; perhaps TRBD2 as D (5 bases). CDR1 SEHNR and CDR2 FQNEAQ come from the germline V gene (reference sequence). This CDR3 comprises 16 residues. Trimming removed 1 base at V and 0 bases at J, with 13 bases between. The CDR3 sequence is CASSLETGWSSYEQYF. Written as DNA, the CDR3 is TGTGCCAGCAGCTTAGAAACGGGATGGAGCTCCTACGAGCAGTACTTC.

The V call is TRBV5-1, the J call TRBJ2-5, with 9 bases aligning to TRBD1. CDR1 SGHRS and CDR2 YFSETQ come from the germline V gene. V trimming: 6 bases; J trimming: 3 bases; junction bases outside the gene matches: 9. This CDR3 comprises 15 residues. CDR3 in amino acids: CASTAGTGREETQYF. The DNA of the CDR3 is TGCGCCAGCACAGCCGGGACAGGGCGTGAAGAGACCCAGTACTTC. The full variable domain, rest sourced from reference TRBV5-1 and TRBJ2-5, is KAGVTQTPRYLIKTRGQQVTLSCSPISGHRSVSWYQQTPGQGLQFLFEYFSETQRNKGNFPGRFSGRQFSNSRSEMNVSTLELGDSALYLCASTAGTGREETQYFGPGTRLLVL.

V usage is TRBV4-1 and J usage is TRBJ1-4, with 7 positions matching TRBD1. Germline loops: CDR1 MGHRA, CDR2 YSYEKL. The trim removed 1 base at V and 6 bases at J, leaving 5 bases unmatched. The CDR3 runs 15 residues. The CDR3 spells CASSQADRDHEKLFF. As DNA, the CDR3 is TGCGCCAGCAGCCAAGCCGACAGGGATCATGAAAAACTGTTTTTT.

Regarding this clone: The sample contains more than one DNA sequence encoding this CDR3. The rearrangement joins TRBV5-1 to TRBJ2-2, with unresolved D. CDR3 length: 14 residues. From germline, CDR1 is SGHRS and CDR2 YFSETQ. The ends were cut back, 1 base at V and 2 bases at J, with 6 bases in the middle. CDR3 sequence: CASSLTTNTGELFF. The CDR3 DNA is TGCGCCAGCAGCTTGACTACAAACACCGGGGAGCTGTTTTTT. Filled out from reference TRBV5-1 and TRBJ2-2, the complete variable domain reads KAGVTQTPRYLIKTRGQQVTLSCSPISGHRSVSWYQQTPGQGLQFLFEYFSETQRNKGNFPGRFSGRQFSNSRSEMNVSTLELGDSALYLCASSLTTNTGELFFGEGSRLTVL.

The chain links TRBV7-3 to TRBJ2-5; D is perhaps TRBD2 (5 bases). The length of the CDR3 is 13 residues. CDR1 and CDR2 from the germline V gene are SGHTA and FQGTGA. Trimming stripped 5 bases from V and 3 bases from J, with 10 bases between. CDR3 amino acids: CASSVKAEETQYF. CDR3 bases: TGTGCCAGCAGCGTCAAAGCGGAAGAGACCCAGTACTTC.